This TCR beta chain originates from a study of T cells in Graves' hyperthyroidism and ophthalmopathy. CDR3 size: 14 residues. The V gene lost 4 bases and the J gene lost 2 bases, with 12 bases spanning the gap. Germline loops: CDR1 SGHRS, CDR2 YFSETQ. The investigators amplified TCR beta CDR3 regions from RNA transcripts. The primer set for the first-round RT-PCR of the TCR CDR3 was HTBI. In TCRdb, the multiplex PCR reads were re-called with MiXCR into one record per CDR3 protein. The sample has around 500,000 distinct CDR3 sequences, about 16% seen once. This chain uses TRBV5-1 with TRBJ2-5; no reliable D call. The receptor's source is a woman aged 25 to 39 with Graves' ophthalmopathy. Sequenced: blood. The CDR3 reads CASSLLTGQETQYF. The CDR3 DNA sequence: TGCGCCAGCAGCCTATTGACTGGGCAAGAGACCCAGTACTTC.